This T cell receptor beta chain was retrieved from a study of shared clonotypes between healthy human individuals. Evenly divided among several immunoSEQ plates was the genomic DNA of each subset. When replicate PCRs were run on sorted subsets, they used about 220 ng DNA, approximately 33,000 T cell genomes. Generated by immunoSEQ multiplex PCR, the TCRdb table keeps only in-frame clones and is missing some. The sample contains over a million clones, roughly 96% of which appear only once. Sequencing was performed on naive CD4+ T cells sorted from blood. Subset described: CD45RA+ positively selected. The clonotype was recovered from a man aged 30 to 45 in good health.

CDR3 in DNA: TGTGCCAGCACCAAACCCCCGGGAGGGTACACAGATACGCAGTATTTT. Encoded protein: CASTKPPGGYTDTQYF. The chain uses TRBV27 and TRBJ2-3, with 8 bases matching TRBD2. The germline CDR1 and CDR2 sequences are MNHEY and SMNVEV (reference sequence). Trimming at V came to 7 bases and at J to 2 bases, leaving 11 bases not matched to a gene. CDR3 length equals 16 residues.